This TCR beta chain was recorded in a study of identical twins. Findings of the study overall: Out-of-frame alpha sequences common to twins exhibited a surplus of low generation probability. Models predicted less out-of-frame TCR alpha sharing in monozygotic twins than was found.

V trimming: 8 bases; J trimming: 2 bases; junction bases outside the gene matches: 6. This CDR3 has 14 residues. Germline V gives CDR1 DFQATT, CDR2 SNEGSKA (reference sequence). TCRdb recomputed calls from the 5' RACE reads with MiXCR, one row per CDR3 protein. Among 450,000 or so distinct CDR3 sequences, 14% were seen once, and the ten largest hold more than 0.5%. Notes on this clonotype: Antigen specificity is unknown.

This sample was shared with a second study, whose subject was yellow fever vaccine responses in identical twins.

The rearrangement joins TRBV20-1 to TRBJ2-5; 12 bases are a match to TRBD2. The clonotype comes from a woman between 18 and 29 years old in good health. The sequencing input was CD4+ T cells sorted from blood. CDR3 bases: TGCAGTACGGGACTAGCGGGCTTACAAGAGACCCAGTACTTC. Its translation: CSTGLAGLQETQYF.